This TCR beta chain was sequenced during a study of blood T cell repertoires in COVID-19. About the study: Both acute and convalescent COVID-19 samples were obtained from the United States, Italy and Spain.

Original methodology: Amplification with reference gene primers provided the estimates of nucleated cell counts. TCRdb's table, derived via immunoSEQ multiplex PCR, lists solely in-frame clones and lacks some. V and J calls and clone size are copied from that table; D and trimming were computed from the DNA. The table shows roughly 55,000 clones, with 80% to 85% occurring only once. V was pared by 6 bases and J by 3 bases, with 2 bases of the junction left unmatched. Germline V gene data show CDR1 as SGHTA and CDR2 as FQGNSA. CDR3 length: 14 residues. This receptor was taken from a woman aged 60-70 years with acute or convalescent COVID-19. The specimen sequenced was peripheral blood. This chain links TRBV7-2 with TRBJ2-3; 11 bases map to TRBD1. The CDR3 coding sequence is TGTGCCAGCAGTTGGGACAGGGGGACAGATACGCAGTATTTT. This gives the protein CASSWDRGTDTQYF.